These 23 T cell receptor beta chains came from one sample sequenced in a study of tumor-infiltrating lymphocytes in localized non-small cell lung cancer (dated by TCRdb to the early 2020s). Libraries were built with the immunoSEQ multiplex PCR assay. In its TCRdb copy, this immuneACCESS table keeps in-frame sequences only and misses some clones. Where compared with another copy, unresolved V genes explain less than half of these, and the others have no known cause. This sample comprises over 10,000 clones, about 72% of them detected only once. 8% to 13% of the sample goes to the ten largest clones. The specimen was uninvolved lung tissue not adjacent to the tumor. Receptors originate from a human donor with non-small cell lung cancer.

Here the CDR3 reads CASSINLSEETQYF. Written as DNA, the CDR3 is TGTGCCAGTAGTATAAACCTATCCGAAGAGACCCAGTACTTC. The chain carries TRBV19 and TRBJ2-5; D unclear. Trimming took 2 bases from V and 3 from J, leaving 10 bases between them. Germline-derived CDR1 and CDR2 are LNHDA and SQIVND (reference sequence). This CDR3 is built from 14 residues.

This chain uses TRBV19 with TRBJ1-5; no clear D gene. This CDR3 region has 15 residues. CDR1 is LNHDA, CDR2 SQIVND, per germline (reference sequence). The V end lost 5 bases, the J end lost 2 bases, and 13 bases lay between the germline ends. The CDR3 sequence is CASSPLLGGNQPQHF. The CDR3 coding sequence is TGTGCCAGTAGTCCTTTACTCGGGGGCAATCAGCCCCAGCATTTT.

The chain links TRBV2 to TRBJ1-2; weak D call: TRBD1 (6 bases). The V end lost 9 bases, the J end lost 4 bases, and 21 bases lay between the germline ends. This CDR3 contains 15 residues. Germline CDR1 and CDR2: SNHLY and FYNNEI. The CDR3 sequence: CASDSTGKVLYGYTF. Written as DNA, the CDR3 is TGTGCCAGTGATAGTACAGGGAAGGTCCTCTATGGCTACACCTTC.

This clone is medium-sized by share. This rearrangement joins TRBV7-6 to TRBJ2-2, with TRBD2 matching over 9 bases. The CDR3 has 17 residues. The V gene's germline CDR1 is SGHVS and CDR2 FNYEAQ. Unmatched junction bases numbered 10, after V lost 1 base and J lost 7 bases. The CDR3 DNA is TGTGCCAGCAGCTTAGGTGGCGGGGGGGCCCGTATCGGGGAGCTGTTTTTT. This codes for CASSLGGGGARIGELFF.

The chain joins TRBV19 to TRBJ1-2; TRBD1 matches at 7 bases. CDR3 size: 14 residues. Germline V gene lookup returns CDR1 LNHDA and CDR2 SQIVND (reference sequence). Losses at the gene ends were 2 bases for V and 4 bases for J; bases not matched to a gene: 4. The CDR3 nucleotides are TGTGCCAGTAGTATACAGGGGGTCTCCTATGGCTACACCTTC. It codes for CASSIQGVSYGYTF.

The chain couples TRBV5-1 to TRBJ1-1; the match to TRBD1 covers 9 bases. Looked up from germline, CDR1 is SGHRS and CDR2 is YFSETQ. The CDR3 totals 19 residues. Unmatched junction bases numbered 17, after V lost 4 bases and J lost 1 base. In DNA, the CDR3 is TGCGCCAGCAGCACTATTCCGCCCTTAACAGGGGGCGCGAACACTGAAGCTTTCTTT. The encoded protein is CASSTIPPLTGGANTEAFF.

The rearrangement uses TRBV5-1 and TRBJ1-2; 8 bases are a match to TRBD1. V lost 7 bases, J lost 0 bases, and 8 bases stayed unmatched. The CDR3 covers 15 residues. Germline assignment: CDR1 SGHRS and CDR2 YFSETQ. The CDR3 coding sequence is TGCGCCAGCCAACTGGGGACAGGACCTAACTATGGCTACACCTTC. It is translated as CASQLGTGPNYGYTF.

V and J are TRBV5-6 and TRBJ2-1; tentative D call: TRBD2 (7 bases). The V end was cut by 2 bases, the J end by 2 bases, with 14 bases between. The germline CDR1 and CDR2 sequences are SGHDT and YYEEEE. This CDR3 spans 16 amino acids. CDR3 DNA sequence: TGTGCCAGCAGCTTACTCACGGGGGGCCCCTACAATGAGCAGTTCTTC. It codes for CASSLLTGGPYNEQFF.

The J gene is TRBJ2-3, the V gene TRBV13, with D possibly matching TRBD2 (6 bases). Per germline, CDR1 PRHDT and CDR2 FYEKMQ (reference sequence). The ends were cut back, 3 bases at V and 6 bases at J, with 13 bases in the middle. The CDR3 is 14 residues long. CDR3 coding DNA: TGTGCCAGCAGCTTGTCGGGAGAACTTGATACGCAGTATTTT. This gives the protein CASSLSGELDTQYF.

The chain uses TRBV9 and TRBJ2-1; D unclear. With 3 bases removed from V and 3 bases from J, the gap between germline ends came to 4 bases. This CDR3 spans 12 amino acids. In germline, CDR1 is SGDLS, CDR2 YYNGEE. For the CDR3, the DNA is TGTGCCAGCAGCGCTAACTACAATGAGCAGTTCTTC. Residues: CASSANYNEQFF.

The table lists this clone with a few counts. V and J are TRBV29-1 and TRBJ1-2; 9 bases match TRBD1. CDR1 is SQVTM, CDR2 ANQGSEA, per germline. The CDR3 contains 14 residues. J gave up 4 bases and V 2 bases, and 5 bases lay outside the gene matches. For the CDR3, the DNA is TGCAGCGTTGAACAAGCGGGACAGGGCTATGGCTACACCTTC. Translation gives CSVEQAGQGYGYTF.

This chain links TRBV19 with TRBJ2-5, with D maybe TRBD1 (6 bases). The germline gives CDR1 LNHDA, CDR2 SQIVND (reference sequence). There are 15 residues in the CDR3. The V and J ends lost 2 bases and 0 bases respectively, with 10 bases between them. DNA of the CDR3: TGTGCCAGTAGTATAACAGGGCAGTACCAAGAGACCCAGTACTTC. This translates into CASSITGQYQETQYF.

As DNA, the CDR3 is TGTGCCAGCAGCTTTACCGGGGGAAGGGCTGAGCAGTTCTTC. This sequence encodes CASSFTGGRAEQFF. V usage is TRBV7-9 and J usage is TRBJ2-1, with TRBD2 as a possible D gene (6 bases). Germline assignment: CDR1 SEHNR and CDR2 FQNEAQ (reference sequence). Trimming took off 3 bases at V and 9 bases at J, with 15 bases between the two ends. The CDR3 has 14 residues.

This clone is deemed large. CDR3 nucleotides: TGTGCCAGCAAACTCGATCCCTATCAGCCCCAGCATTTT. Encoded protein: CASKLDPYQPQHF. J is TRBJ1-5 and V is TRBV28, with D hard to call. There are 13 residues in the CDR3. The germline CDR1 and CDR2 sequences are MDHEN and SYDVKM. V dropped 7 bases and J dropped 5 bases, with 12 bases sitting between them. The full variable domain, completed using reference TRBV28 and TRBJ1-5, is DVKVTQSSRYLVKRTGEKVFLECVQDMDHENMFWYRQDPGLGLRLIYFSYDVKMKEKGDIPEGYSVSREKKERFSLILESASTNQTSMYLCASKLDPYQPQHFGDGTRLSIL.

The chain recombines TRBV29-1 with TRBJ2-3; either TRBD1 or TRBD2 may fit D (6 bases each). Per germline, CDR1 SQVTM and CDR2 ANQGSEA. Trimming shortened V by 7 bases and J by 4 bases, and 15 bases separated the two germline ends. This CDR3 contains 13 residues. CDR3: CSAPLGGADTQYF. The CDR3 DNA sequence: TGCAGCGCCCCCCTCGGGGGCGCAGATACGCAGTATTTT.

The V and J genes are TRBV5-5 and TRBJ2-7, with 7 bases aligning to TRBD1. V lost 4 bases, J lost 0 bases, and 7 bases stayed unmatched. The CDR3 loop spans 15 amino acids. CDR1 is SGHKS and CDR2 is YYEKEE in the germline V gene (reference sequence). The CDR3 nucleotides are TGTGCCAGCAGCCGCGACAGGGAGAGCTCCTACGAGCAGTACTTC. Translating it yields CASSRDRESSYEQYF. Full variable domain (outside the CDR3, taken from reference TRBV5-5 and TRBJ2-7): DAGVTQSPTHLIKTRGQQVTLRCSPISGHKSVSWYQQVLGQGPQFIFQYYEKEERGRGNFPDRFSARQFPNYSSELNVNALLLGDSALYLCASSRDRESSYEQYFGPGTRLTVT.

The rearrangement links TRBV6-5 to TRBJ1-2; D may be TRBD1 (6 bases). Per germline, CDR1 MNHEY and CDR2 SVGAGI. Trimming removed 6 bases from V and 8 bases from J, with 22 bases in between. The CDR3 loop spans 15 amino acids. The CDR3 here is CASRGAGVASRGYTF. Written as DNA, the CDR3 is TGTGCCAGCAGGGGGGCAGGGGTGGCGTCAAGAGGCTACACCTTC.

The CDR3 protein is CASSPRQGWGGYTF. The CDR3 bases are TGCGCCAGCAGCCCAAGACAGGGGTGGGGTGGCTACACCTTC. V gene TRBV4-3 combines with J gene TRBJ1-2, with TRBD1 matching 8 bases. Germline V gives CDR1 LGHNA, CDR2 YSLEER. The junction had 8 bases not matched to a gene; V was cut back by 4 bases and J by 7 bases. The CDR3 runs 14 residues.

In its sample, this clone ranks as medium-sized (0.01 to 0.1%). V and J are TRBV6-5 and TRBJ1-1; tentatively, D is TRBD1 (5 bases). CDR1 and CDR2 (germline): MNHEY, SVGAGI. Trimming took off 7 bases at V and 1 base at J, with 16 bases between the two ends. The CDR3 runs 15 residues. The CDR3 sequence is CASNDMGRANTEAFF. The CDR3 DNA follows: TGTGCCAGCAACGATATGGGACGGGCGAACACTGAAGCTTTCTTT.

The chain combines TRBV7-2 with TRBJ1-1; D call uncertain. The germline V gene encodes CDR1 SGHTA and CDR2 FQGNSA. There are 13 residues in the CDR3. Trimming shortened V by 8 bases and J by 1 base, and 11 bases separated the two germline ends. CDR3 bases: TGTGCCAGCGGACCGATATCGAACACTGAAGCTTTCTTT. Translated: CASGPISNTEAFF.

This clone counts as large. The same CDR3 arises from other DNA sequences in this sample as well. The rearrangement links TRBV18 to TRBJ2-1; TRBD2 is a possible D gene (6 bases). Germline V gene lookup returns CDR1 KGHSH and CDR2 LQKENI. V gave up 2 bases and J gave up 4 bases, with 12 bases separating them. CDR3 size: 15 residues. For the CDR3, the DNA is TGTGCCAGCTCACCAGAGGGACTCTCTTACAATGAGCAGTTCTTC. Translating it yields CASSPEGLSYNEQFF.

This clone is deemed medium-sized. The V gene is TRBV28, the J gene TRBJ1-1; D might be TRBD1 (6 bases). The CDR3 has 13 amino acids. Germline values: CDR1 MDHEN, CDR2 SYDVKM. Trimming took 3 bases from V and 7 from J, leaving 12 bases between them. CDR3 sequence: CASSLAGVNEAFF. CDR3 DNA: TGTGCCAGCAGTTTGGCAGGGGTGAATGAAGCTTTCTTT.

The V and J genes are TRBV11-2 and TRBJ2-4; tentative D call: TRBD1 (5 bases). Germline CDR1 SGHAT, CDR2 FQNNGV. This CDR3 contains 16 residues. Trimming removed 3 bases at V and 0 bases at J, with 12 bases between. This CDR3 reads CASSLSTARAKNIQYF. DNA of the CDR3: TGTGCCAGCAGCTTGTCGACAGCCCGAGCCAAAAACATTCAGTACTTC.